Shown below are 25 T cell receptor beta chains from a single sample sequenced in a study of shared clonotypes between healthy human individuals. Here immunoSEQ multiplex PCR was the method, and the copy in TCRdb shows in-frame clones only, minus some. Of 600,000 to 750,000 clones in the sample, roughly 91% were seen once. The sample consisted of memory CD8+ T cells from PBMCs. Subset meaning: CD45RO+ cells pooled with CCR7-negative TemRA cells. These receptors all come from a man aged 18 to 30 in good health. Some clones in this sample may be carry-over from other donors' samples.

As regards this clone: This likely stems from a read error, as it lies one base from a far larger clone. The CDR3 is CTSSLGWTDYYGYTF. Here the CDR3 DNA reads TGTACCAGCAGCTTGGGATGGACAGACTACTATGGCTACACCTTC. The rearrangement links TRBV5-6 to TRBJ1-2; a possible D gene is TRBD1 (6 bases). Germline values: CDR1 SGHDT, CDR2 YYEEEE. The CDR3 covers 15 residues.

The chain combines TRBV7-8 with TRBJ2-7; maybe TRBD1 (5 bases). Germline-derived CDR1 and CDR2 are SGHVS and FQNEAQ. Trimming took off 5 bases at V and 3 bases at J, with 11 bases between the two ends. The length of the CDR3 is 13 residues. DNA of the CDR3: TGTGCCAGCAGCCCAAGGGGCAGCTACGAGCAGTACTTC. This codes for CASSPRGSYEQYF.

CDR3 region: CASSRGEEGPDTQYF. The DNA of the CDR3 is TGTGCCAGCAGCCGAGGGGAAGAGGGGCCAGATACGCAGTATTTT. V and J are TRBV5-5 and TRBJ2-3; D tentatively reads TRBD1 or TRBD2 (5 bases each). From germline, CDR1 is SGHKS and CDR2 YYEKEE (reference sequence). The V end lost 4 bases, the J end lost 4 bases, and 16 bases lay between the germline ends. The CDR3 covers 15 residues.

A single count supports this clone. The V call is TRBV21-1, the J call TRBJ1-5; the D segment call TRBD1 is taken from the table without a DNA check. TRBV21-1 is deemed a pseudogene. This CDR3 spans 16 amino acids. For the CDR3, the DNA is TGTGCCAGCAGCACCAGAGTGGACAGGGGGAATCAGCCCCAGCATTTT. Amino acids: CASSTRVDRGNQPQHF.

This clone is medium-sized in the sample. Other nucleotide sequences from this sample produce the same CDR3. The V gene is TRBV28, the J gene TRBJ1-1, with TRBD1 as a possible D gene (5 bases). Germline V gives CDR1 MDHEN, CDR2 SYDVKM. Trimming took 5 bases from V and 0 from J, leaving 10 bases between them. This CDR3 region has 14 residues. CDR3: CASSLTRVNTEAFF. The DNA for the CDR3 is TGTGCCAGCAGTCTCACCAGGGTGAACACTGAAGCTTTCTTT.

The chain is built from TRBV6-6 and TRBJ1-2; unclear D gene. The germline CDR1 and CDR2 sequences are MNHNY and SVGAGI (reference sequence). This CDR3 spans 15 amino acids. V was clipped by 6 bases and J by 1 base, with 15 bases between them. The CDR3 protein is CASSPRDMLNYGYTF. For the CDR3, the DNA is TGTGCCAGCAGCCCGAGAGATATGCTTAACTATGGCTACACCTTC.

As for this clone: The same CDR3 is also encoded by other DNA sequences in this sample. The chain is built from TRBV10-3 and TRBJ2-2; D is undetermined. Looked up from germline, CDR1 is ENHRY and CDR2 is SYGVKD. The V gene lost 3 bases and the J gene lost 0 bases, with 2 bases spanning the gap. This CDR3 has 13 residues. CDR3 region: CAISEPNTGELFF. The CDR3, as DNA: TGTGCCATCAGTGAACCGAACACCGGGGAGCTGTTTTTT.

The rearrangement uses TRBV7-3 and TRBJ2-2; 12 bases are a match to TRBD2. Trimming at V came to 1 base and at J to 5 bases, leaving 8 bases not matched to a gene. This CDR3 region has 18 residues. CDR1 SGHTA and CDR2 FQGTGA come from the germline V gene. The chain's CDR3 is CASSLSGRLAGVTGELFF. In DNA form, the CDR3 reads TGTGCCAGCAGCTTAAGTGGCAGACTAGCGGGAGTAACCGGGGAGCTGTTTTTT.

The count of this clone is one. This chain links TRBV6-1 with TRBJ1-5; D call uncertain. Germline V CDR1 and CDR2: MNHNS, SASEGT. This CDR3 spans 15 amino acids. V was pared by 1 base and J by 1 base, with 8 bases between. The CDR3 reads CASSEGGRSNQPQHF. CDR3 coding DNA: TGTGCCAGCAGTGAAGGGGGTCGGAGCAATCAGCCCCAGCATTTT.

The rearrangement joins TRBV7-9 to TRBJ1-5; 9 bases are a match to TRBD1. This CDR3 contains 15 residues. V lost 5 bases to trimming and J lost 5 bases; unmatched junction nucleotides: 7. Germline lookup yields CDR1 SEHNR and CDR2 FQNEAQ (reference sequence). CDR3 nucleotide sequence: TGTGCCAGCAGCGGCTCCCGGGACAGGGATCAGCCCCAGCATTTT. It translates to CASSGSRDRDQPQHF.

The chain is built from TRBV10-3 and TRBJ2-1; TRBD1 matches at 9 bases. The germline gives CDR1 ENHRY, CDR2 SYGVKD. V lost 3 bases, J lost 6 bases, and 6 bases stayed unmatched. The CDR3 is 15 residues long. The DNA of the CDR3 is TGTGCCATCAGTGACCGACAGGGGGTCTCCAATGAGCAGTTCTTC. It yields the protein CAISDRQGVSNEQFF.

The genes are TRBV7-9 and TRBJ2-2; no firm D call. Trimming removed 6 bases at V and 8 bases at J, with 16 bases between. The germline V gene has CDR1 SEHNR and CDR2 FQNEAQ (reference sequence). The CDR3 totals 14 residues. This CDR3 reads CASSFRLSAGELFF. CDR3 DNA: TGTGCCAGCAGTTTCCGCTTATCGGCAGGGGAGCTGTTTTTT.

The chain has TRBV9 and TRBJ2-6; TRBD2 is a possible D gene (5 bases). The V gene's germline CDR1 is SGDLS and CDR2 YYNGEE. Deletions cut 0 bases from V and 3 bases from J, with 10 bases between. This CDR3 comprises 16 residues. CDR3 sequence reads: CASSVEPGVGANVLTF. The CDR3 nucleotides are TGTGCCAGCAGCGTAGAGCCCGGGGTTGGGGCCAACGTCCTGACTTTC.

V and J are TRBV6-1 and TRBJ2-7, with a tentative D call TRBD2 (6 bases). V lost 3 bases and J 6 bases, leaving 21 bases between the germline ends. The CDR3 loop spans 16 amino acids. The germline gives CDR1 MNHNS, CDR2 SASEGT. The CDR3 here is CASSESALEGISEQYF. CDR3 sequence (DNA): TGTGCCAGCAGTGAGTCAGCGTTGGAGGGGATCTCCGAGCAGTACTTC.

The CDR3: CASSFGVRSRGPEQFF. The CDR3 DNA is TGTGCCAGCAGCTTCGGGGTTAGGTCTCGCGGCCCGGAGCAGTTCTTC. The chain joins TRBV7-9 to TRBJ2-1, with D maybe TRBD2 (5 bases). Trimming removed 3 bases from V and 10 bases from J, with 22 bases in between. This CDR3 has 16 residues. Germline V gives CDR1 SEHNR, CDR2 FQNEAQ (reference sequence).

The V and J genes are TRBV6-6 and TRBJ2-7, with 7 bases that match TRBD2. The CDR3 covers 15 residues. CDR1 and CDR2 (germline): MNHNY, SVGAGI (reference sequence). V gave up 3 bases and J gave up 4 bases; unmatched junction bases: 9. CDR3 sequence (DNA): TGTGCCAGCAGTTATACGACTAGCTGGGGGTACGAGCAGTACTTC. This codes for CASSYTTSWGYEQYF.

This clone was recorded a few times. The rearrangement joins TRBV4-1 to TRBJ1-5, with 7 bases identical to TRBD1. Germline V gene data show CDR1 as MGHRA and CDR2 as YSYEKL. The CDR3 is made up of 14 amino acids. With 3 bases clipped from V and 3 bases from J, the junction kept 2 bases outside the gene matches. The CDR3 spells CASSQGQLNQPQHF. The DNA for the CDR3 is TGCGCCAGCAGCCAGGGACAGCTCAATCAGCCCCAGCATTTT.

The chain uses TRBV15 and TRBJ2-4, with 10 bases identical to TRBD2. The length of the CDR3 is 16 residues. V lost 3 bases and J lost 6; bases outside the gene matches: 8. Germline V gene lookup returns CDR1 LNHNV and CDR2 YYDKDF (reference sequence). The CDR3 sequence is CATSRVTSGPANIQYF. CDR3 bases: TGTGCCACCAGCAGGGTGACTAGCGGGCCAGCAAACATTCAGTACTTC.

The chain combines TRBV27 with TRBJ2-5; D is uncertain. Per germline, CDR1 MNHEY and CDR2 SMNVEV (reference sequence). The CDR3 loop spans 11 amino acids. V was cut by 7 bases and J by 4 bases, with 7 bases left in between. In nucleotides, the CDR3 is TGTGCCAGCACCTGGGGAGAGACCCAGTACTTC. This encodes CASTWGETQYF.

Regarding this clone: Other DNA sequences in the same sample also yield this CDR3. CDR3 nucleotides: TGTGCCAGCAGTTACTCGCGGGATGAGCAGTTCTTC. Protein: CASSYSRDEQFF. The chain has TRBV6-5 and TRBJ2-1, with D perhaps matching TRBD2 (5 bases). V gave up 0 bases and J gave up 8 bases, with 5 bases separating them. Germline assignment: CDR1 MNHEY and CDR2 SVGAGI. This CDR3 region has 12 residues.

This chain links TRBV7-2 with TRBJ2-3; 10 bases match TRBD1. The CDR3 extends over 14 amino acids. CDR1 is SGHTA, CDR2 FQGNSA, per germline. V lost 1 base to trimming and J lost 14 bases; unmatched junction nucleotides: 9. CDR3 protein: CASSLGGTGAPRYF. For the CDR3, the DNA is TGTGCCAGCAGCTTAGGGGGGACAGGGGCCCCCCGGTATTTT.

The chain combines TRBV4-1 with TRBJ2-7; TRBD2 aligns across 10 bases. CDR3 length: 17 residues. The V segment lost 1 base and the J segment 0 bases; nucleotides outside the gene matches: 6. CDR1 and CDR2 from the germline V gene are MGHRA and YSYEKL. The CDR3 is CASSQGLAGAYSYEQYF. The CDR3 DNA sequence: TGCGCCAGCAGCCAAGGCCTAGCGGGGGCCTACTCCTACGAGCAGTACTTC.

This clone has only a few counts. The genes are TRBV18 and TRBJ1-4; D remains unclear. This CDR3 has 15 residues. Germline lookup yields CDR1 KGHSH and CDR2 LQKENI. V was shortened by 5 bases and J by 7 bases, with 17 bases between the two germline ends. CDR3 in DNA: TGTGCCAGCTCAAATGAGGGCCCAGGCGGTGAAAAACTGTTTTTT. Translated: CASSNEGPGGEKLFF.

The J gene is TRBJ1-2, the V gene TRBV9, with D unclear. The V and J ends lost 0 bases and 2 bases respectively, with 11 bases between them. The CDR3 is made up of 15 amino acids. CDR1 and CDR2 from the germline V gene are SGDLS and YYNGEE. The CDR3 is CASSVGGSENYGYTF. DNA for the CDR3: TGTGCCAGCAGCGTAGGGGGTTCCGAGAACTATGGCTACACCTTC.

V and J are TRBV29-1 and TRBJ2-5; D ambiguous. Trimming stripped 6 bases from V and 1 base from J, with 12 bases between. The length of the CDR3 is 13 residues. The germline V gene has CDR1 SQVTM and CDR2 ANQGSEA. CDR3 bases: TGCAGCGTAGAGAAACCGGCCCAAGAGACCCAGTACTTC. Amino acid sequence: CSVEKPAQETQYF. The full variable domain, in which reference TRBV29-1 and TRBJ2-5 provide the parts outside the CDR3, is SAVISQKPSRDICQRGTSLTIQCQVDSQVTMMFWYRQQPGQSLTLIATANQGSEATYESGFVIDKFPISRPNLTFSTLTVSNMSPEDSSIYLCSVEKPAQETQYFGPGTRLLVL.